Included here is one TCR beta chain sequence, with context. The specificity of this receptor is unknown. Base quality data are lacking; no much larger clone is found one base away. From a lookup of the germline V gene, CDR1 and CDR2 are MDHEN and SYDVKM. Including the terminal cysteine and valine, the CDR3 comprises 14 residues. The only DNA kept is the CDR3, 42 bases in frame from the first base. V loses 5 bases, J loses 7 bases, and the germline ends lie 18 bases apart. The cohort comprised some 730 healthy bone marrow donors. All cohort members were sampled while nominally healthy, although unrecorded immune exposures were likely present. The donor was CMV seropositive and belonged to the group of 250 to 300 seropositive cohort members. A peripheral blood sample was provided by each donor, and peripheral blood mononuclear cells were used for TCR beta sequencing. Genomic DNA extraction from the blood cell samples was performed with the Qiagen DNeasy Blood Extraction Kit.

Receptor amplification or capture employed the immunoSEQ multiplex PCR assay. For the multiplex PCR, a mixture combining 60 forward primers for TCR Vbeta segments and 13 reverse primers for TCR Jbeta segments was used. The CDR3 region of rearranged TCR beta genes was amplified from genomic DNA by a multiplex PCR assay. Amplified TCR beta libraries were sequenced as 87-base-pair reads on the Illumina HiSeq System. The original pipeline was this. A later analysis counted approximately 74 million unique TCR beta chains across the 666 repertoires, and roughly 11 million of these chains were shared by at least two donors. Raw reads were error-corrected and collapsed into unique sequences with a nearest-neighbor algorithm that merged closely related sequences to remove PCR and sequencing errors. V, D and J gene segments were assigned by aligning CDR3 sequences to IMGT reference sequences. Each retained sequence needed at least a six-nucleotide match to both a V gene segment and a J gene segment. A rearrangement was called productive if the CDR3 had no stop codons and remained in frame with V and J, and every other rearrangement was called non-productive. Following IMGT convention, CDR3 was defined as the stretch from the second conserved V-encoded cysteine up to the conserved J-encoded phenylalanine. The earlier analysis of roughly 590 of the donors excluded any sequence lacking an unambiguous match to a single V gene segment. An earlier analysis of some 500 of the donors classified V segments as functional when productive rearrangements were above 56.7% and as segregating when the standard deviation between donors was above 5%. A statistical classification framework was built to diagnose cytomegalovirus status from the catalog of TCR beta chain sequences. V and J gene assignment, in a later analysis, came from comparing TCR nucleotide sequences with IMGT/GENE-DB human TR gene sequences. In a later analysis, CDR3 sequences and most-parsimonious VDJ recombination scenarios were assigned using the TCRdist pipeline. In a later analysis, each TCR beta chain was defined by its CDR3 amino acid sequence together with its V-gene family, and reads lacking a unique V-gene family were excluded. A later analysis removed 600 or so highly shared, low-generation-probability nucleotide sequences to deal with suspected cross-contamination and a sequencing artifact. For each public chain, a later analysis derived a clonal expansion index from normalized ranks of inferred template counts within each repertoire. In a later analysis, generation probabilities were computed with a VDJ recombination model fitted to out-of-frame rearrangements, and the resulting probabilities were checked against IGoR. In a later analysis, hypergeometric tests were used to score TCR-TCR, TCR-HLA and TCR-CMV co-occurrence, with a repertoire-size bias correction applied to TCR pairs. A later analysis estimated false discovery rates by permuting HLA or CMV assignments 20 times. In a later analysis, co-occurring TCRs were grouped using DBSCAN, with TCRdist sequence similarity added in when clustering inside HLA-allele-positive subsets. For co-occurrence clustering, repertoires with fewer than 30,000 or more than 120,000 public chains were excluded, along with 4 to 6 repertoires with anomalous nucleotide sharing. The source is immuneACCESS, and TCRdb retained only in-frame sequences with V and J called. Part of the clones is not carried over; for the studies checked, unresolved V genes explain less than half of this, and the remainder is unexplained. D and trimming were read from the DNA, whereas the V and J calls and clone size are those reported in that table. The sample data list approximately 170,000 clones, and 85% of these were observed just once. Approximately 2.5% of the sample lies in the top ten.

This entry belongs to a study of cytomegalovirus exposure and HLA in healthy donors (dated by TCRdb to the late 2010s). A note on the overall study: According to an earlier analysis of several hundred of the donors, about 179 million T cells yielded 90 million to 140 million unique TCR beta sequences and more than 250 Gb of sequence data. An early release that covered approximately 600 HLA-typed donors contained 250 to 350 gigabases of sequencing data and 65 million to 100 million unique TCR sequences. The genetic ancestry cluster associated with self-reported Caucasian donors included about 84% of the approximately 430 genotyped donors. The study was designed to test whether signatures of past pathogen exposure could be identified by cataloging public T cell receptors. The T cell repertoires of under 700 subjects were profiled by immunosequencing and related to cytomegalovirus serostatus. Along with the approximately 700-subject first cohort, a separate validation cohort of around 120 different subjects was used. The study combined high-throughput TCR immunosequencing, statistical association of individual TCRs with disease status, and machine learning to predict cytomegalovirus infection status. A later analysis re-analyzed previously published TCR beta repertoires from 550 to 700 donors and added high-resolution HLA genotyping to study TCR occurrence patterns. Rather than using new phenotypic data, the later analysis identified candidate immune exposures from TCR beta sequences and from how often those sequences occurred across donors. To decide whether each TCR beta V gene segment behaved as functional or pseudogenic, an earlier analysis of 587 of the donors relied on high-throughput TCR beta sequencing. Alongside the repertoire data, information on donor age, sex, ethnicity and CMV serostatus was compiled. A later genetic analysis used genome-wide SNP genotypes for about 65% of the roughly 700 donors, treating that subset as a discovery cohort. Every discovery cohort repertoire had been produced on one sequencing platform. HLA typing included class I and class II loci at four-digit resolution. The number of typed donors differed by locus: roughly 629-630 for A, B, C, DRB1 and DQB1; roughly 510 for DQA1; about 600 for DPA1; and about 450 for DPB1. Four to six DR-DQ haplotypes were handled as single units for association and clustering, since linkage in the cohort was strong. Among some 410 genotyped donors of the cohort, an average of roughly 230,000 unique TCR beta nucleotide sequences was sequenced per donor, of which about 18% were non-productive. Study-wide findings and limitations: Sequencing depth was assumed to be roughly uniform across donors in the presence/absence analyses, though that assumption may not hold. According to a later analysis, most CMV-associated TCR beta chains appeared to be HLA-restricted, and the HLA associations seemed to be driven largely by CMV exposure. In a later analysis, TCR association rates were found to vary across HLA loci, with the most associated TCRs seen for DRB1 alleles and the fewest for HLA-C alleles. Because the 87-base-pair reads could not distinguish some IMGT-functional V segments, including TRBV6-2 and TRBV6-3, those segments were excluded. In vitro tests confirmed that a few of the cytomegalovirus-associated TCR beta chains recognize cytomegalovirus antigens. Immune exposure information for the cohort was limited to CMV serostatus. The cohort was sequenced for TCR beta chains only, and without alpha or paired-chain data the features that could be detected were limited. The classifier was reported to diagnose cytomegalovirus status with high specificity and sensitivity in both the original and validation cohorts. Compared with equally common non-associated chains, HLA-associated TCR beta chains in a later analysis were more clonally expanded and had lower generation probabilities. Because counts were too low, more than 15 rarely observed V segments, including chromosome 9 orphons, were excluded from the earlier analysis of some 540 of the donors. While some public TCRs were present in many individuals, most TCR sequences turned up only very rarely across donors. Specific HLA alleles were associated with 16,951 TCR beta sequences at a false discovery rate of 0.05 in a later analysis. Because HLA typing was missing for some donors at each locus, association tests included only the typed subset. A further reported finding was that TCR beta sequences accurately predicted the HLA-A and HLA-B alleles for most subjects in the first cohort. Broadly in line with IMGT annotations, most TCR beta V segments showed up in productive rearrangements about 90% or about 30% of the time in an earlier analysis of some 590 of the donors. In a later analysis, several top co-occurrence clusters were reported to appear linked to parvovirus B19, influenza, CMV and Epstein-Barr virus. Strong co-occurrence of HLA alleles, especially DR and DQ, made assigning TCR associations to individual alleles difficult. A cluster of highly shared sequence variants was judged likely to be a technical artifact of the sequencing pipeline. The authors suggested that the approach could potentially be generalized to other disease states and immunological phenotypes. V-gene and J-gene trimming of TCR beta chains was associated with a missense DCLRE1C variant in a later genetic analysis, and the association was replicated in an independent cohort. According to a later genetic analysis, donors in an Asian-associated ancestry cluster had fewer N-insertions in productive TCRs than the approximately 630-donor mean. Linkage disequilibrium might explain the correlated functional status among segregating V segments, but an unknown experimental factor could not be ruled out. A total of fewer than 200 TCR beta chains were listed by the study as associated with cytomegalovirus.

The sequence links TRBV28 to TRBJ2-7, with the D gene tentatively TRBD1 or TRBD2, based on 6 matching bases in each. This TCR derives from a man younger than 45 in good health and CMV-seropositive. Sequencing was done on a sample of PBMCs. The CDR3 protein: CASSRGTPQGEQYV. Read as DNA, the sequence is TGTGCCAGCAGTAGGGGGACTCCGCAGGGGGAGCAGTACGTC.